Listed below are T cell receptor beta chains from one sample, sequenced in a study of shared clonotypes between healthy human individuals. Using immunoSEQ multiplex PCR, the repertoire was profiled, and TCRdb retains in-frame clones only, with some absent. The data contain 2.3 million or so clones, 85% to 95% of them singletons. The sample was naive CD4+ T cells from PBMCs. These receptors all come from a man younger than 35 in good health. Some clones in this sample may be carry-over from other donors' samples. CDR3s leave out the opening cysteine and the closing phenylalanine or tryptophan. D genes are given only for firm matches. Size values are once, few and many counts, or a class for expanded clones, and some rows have none.

v_gene: TRBV6-1; abundance: NA; d_gene: NA; CDR3aa: ASSEAAANTGELF
v_gene: TRBV28; abundance: NA; d_gene: TRBD2; CDR3aa: ASLRGAGELF
v_gene: TRBV20-1; abundance: NA; d_gene: NA; CDR3aa: SGANNNEQF
v_gene: TRBV5-1; abundance: NA; d_gene: TRBD1; CDR3aa: ASSLWDRGAGELF
v_gene: TRBV28; abundance: NA; d_gene: NA; CDR3aa: ASSLRVMEEQF
v_gene: TRBV6-5; abundance: NA; d_gene: TRBD1; CDR3aa: ASSSGGAGNTEAF
v_gene: TRBV27; abundance: NA; d_gene: TRBD1; CDR3aa: ASSPYRDQGVRKLF
v_gene: TRBV5-1; abundance: NA; d_gene: TRBD2; CDR3aa: ASSAAWTSVRDTQY
v_gene: TRBV5-1; abundance: NA; d_gene: NA; CDR3aa: ASSLIQGLGTDTQY
v_gene: TRBV27; abundance: NA; d_gene: TRBD2; CDR3aa: ASSNSGRREQY
v_gene: TRBV30; abundance: NA; d_gene: NA; CDR3aa: AWSPRGDEQY
v_gene: TRBV7-2; abundance: NA; d_gene: NA; CDR3aa: ASSLFRGTSGANVLT
v_gene: TRBV4-1; abundance: NA; d_gene: NA; CDR3aa: ASSQDPKYTEAF
v_gene: TRBV4-1; abundance: once; d_gene: TRBD1; CDR3aa: ASSQEGGPYVGELF